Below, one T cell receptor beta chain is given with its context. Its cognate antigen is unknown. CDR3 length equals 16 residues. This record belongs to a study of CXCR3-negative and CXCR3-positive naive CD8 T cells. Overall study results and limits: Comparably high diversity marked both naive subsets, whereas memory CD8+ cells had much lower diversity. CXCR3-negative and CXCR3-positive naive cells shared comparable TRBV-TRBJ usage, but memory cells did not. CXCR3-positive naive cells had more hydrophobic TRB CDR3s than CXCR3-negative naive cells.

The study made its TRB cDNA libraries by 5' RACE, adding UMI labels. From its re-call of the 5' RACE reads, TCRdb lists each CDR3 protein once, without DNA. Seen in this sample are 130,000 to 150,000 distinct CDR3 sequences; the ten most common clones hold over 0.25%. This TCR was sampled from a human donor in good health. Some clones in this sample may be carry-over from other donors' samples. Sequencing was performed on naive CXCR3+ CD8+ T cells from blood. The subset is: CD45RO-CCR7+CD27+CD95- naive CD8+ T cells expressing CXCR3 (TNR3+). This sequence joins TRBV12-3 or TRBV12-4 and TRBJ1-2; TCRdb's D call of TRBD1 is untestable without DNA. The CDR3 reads CASTPQGALSAYGYTF.